This T cell receptor (beta chain) was observed in a study of blood T cell repertoires in COVID-19. Study in general: Some COVID-19 samples were acute and others convalescent; all came from the United States, Italy and Spain.

Sequencing was performed with immunoSEQ multiplex PCR; in TCRdb, only in-frame clones are kept and a portion is missing. This sample yields 490,000 or so clones, of which about nine tenths are seen a single time; 7% to 10% belongs to the top ten. The germline V gene has CDR1 MNHNY and CDR2 SVGAGI (reference sequence). Trimming took 6 bases from V and 8 from J, leaving 20 bases between them. The length of the CDR3 is 15 residues. Input material: PBMCs or T cells enriched from blood (not recorded which). This sequence originates from a woman aged 55-70 years who had recovered from COVID-19. This rearrangement joins TRBV6-6 to TRBJ2-1, with D perhaps TRBD2 (5 bases). CDR3 amino acids: CASSWRTGLDHEQFF. The CDR3 DNA sequence: TGTGCCAGCAGCTGGCGGACTGGCCTCGACCATGAGCAGTTCTTC.